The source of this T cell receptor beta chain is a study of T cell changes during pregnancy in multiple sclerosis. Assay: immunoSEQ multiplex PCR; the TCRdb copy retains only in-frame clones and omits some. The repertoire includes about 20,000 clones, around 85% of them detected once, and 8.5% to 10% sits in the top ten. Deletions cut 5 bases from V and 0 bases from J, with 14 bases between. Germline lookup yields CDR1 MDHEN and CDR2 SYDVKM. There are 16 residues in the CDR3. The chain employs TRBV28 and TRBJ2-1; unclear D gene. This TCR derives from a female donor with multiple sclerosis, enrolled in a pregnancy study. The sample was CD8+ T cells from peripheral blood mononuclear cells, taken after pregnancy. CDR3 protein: CASSLSSSPSYNEQFF. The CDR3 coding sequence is TGTGCCAGCAGTCTCTCCTCTAGTCCCTCCTACAATGAGCAGTTCTTC. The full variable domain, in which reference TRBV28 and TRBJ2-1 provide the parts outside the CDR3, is DVKVTQSSRYLVKRTGEKVFLECVQDMDHENMFWYRQDPGLGLRLIYFSYDVKMKEKGDIPEGYSVSREKKERFSLILESASTNQTSMYLCASSLSSSPSYNEQFFGPGTRLTVL.